The 13 T cell receptor beta chains reported below all come from one sample, sequenced in a study of PD-L1 blockade in urothelial cancer. Data came from immunoSEQ multiplex PCR; TCRdb stores just in-frame clones and leaves some out. The data show about 91,000 clones, with 90% to 95% seen just once and roughly a tenth held by the top ten. Sequenced here: PBMCs, sampled around atezolizumab (anti-PD-L1) treatment. These receptors were obtained from a man aged 60-69 years with urothelial cancer.

In DNA form, the CDR3 reads TGTGCCAGCAACAGGGACTCCTACGAGCAGTACTTC. As protein: CASNRDSYEQYF. V and J are TRBV28 and TRBJ2-7, with D possibly matching TRBD1 (6 bases). Germline CDR1 is MDHEN and CDR2 is SYDVKM. The V end lost 7 bases, the J end lost 0 bases, and 7 bases lay between the germline ends. There are 12 residues in the CDR3.

The chain combines TRBV11-2 with TRBJ2-3; no clear D. The germline V gene has CDR1 SGHAT and CDR2 FQNNGV. V lost 7 bases, J lost 8 bases, and 10 bases lay in between. The CDR3 runs to 11 residues. CDR3 sequence reads: CASTPGSTQYF. CDR3 bases: TGTGCCAGCACCCCCGGGTCTACGCAGTATTTT.

This clone appeared a single time. This chain uses TRBV5-4 with TRBJ1-1; a possible D gene is TRBD1 (6 bases). Trimming took 1 base from V and 7 from J, leaving 11 bases between them. The CDR3 runs to 13 residues. CDR1 and CDR2 from the germline V gene are SGHNT and YYREEE (reference sequence). CDR3 bases: TGTGCCAGCAGCTTGTCAGGGGTGGATGAAGCTTTCTTT. Protein product: CASSLSGVDEAFF. Looking up the rest from reference TRBV5-4 and TRBJ1-1 gives the full variable domain: ETGVTQSPTHLIKTRGQQVTLRCSSQSGHNTVSWYQQALGQGPQFIFQYYREEENGRGNFPPRFSGLQFPNYSSELNVNALELDDSALYLCASSLSGVDEAFFGQGTRLTVV.

This chain joins TRBV28 and TRBJ2-1, with TRBD2 matching over 10 bases. This CDR3 region has 15 residues. The V and J ends lost 6 bases and 4 bases, in that order; junction bases with no gene match: 6. Germline loops: CDR1 MDHEN, CDR2 SYDVKM. The CDR3 sequence: CASSRTSGVYNEQFF. The CDR3 bases are TGTGCCAGCAGCCGGACTAGCGGAGTTTACAATGAGCAGTTCTTC.

DNA for the CDR3: TGCGCCAGCAGCCAAGATGCAGGGGCTAATGAAAAACTGTTTTTT. Its protein is CASSQDAGANEKLFF. This chain uses TRBV4-3 with TRBJ1-4, with D maybe TRBD1 (6 bases). Trimming removed 0 bases from V and 3 bases from J, with 8 bases in between. CDR1 and CDR2 (germline): LGHNA, YSLEER. The CDR3 covers 15 residues.

The rearrangement joins TRBV9 to TRBJ2-5; TRBD2 agrees at 8 bases. J was trimmed by 5 bases and V by 2 bases; bases with no gene match: 8. The CDR3 is made up of 15 amino acids. Germline-derived CDR1 and CDR2 are SGDLS and YYNGEE. DNA of the CDR3: TGTGCCAGCAGCGTCGGCGGGGGGCCAGGGGAGACCCAGTACTTC. It yields the protein CASSVGGGPGETQYF.

The sample holds one count of this clone. The CDR3 spells CASSPLRGSGNTGELFF. CDR3 nucleotides: TGCGCCAGCAGCCCCCTTCGGGGGTCCGGGAACACCGGGGAGCTGTTTTTT. V is TRBV5-1 and J is TRBJ2-2, with TRBD2 as a possible D gene (6 bases). Germline CDR1 reads SGHRS; CDR2 reads YFSETQ. V lost 4 bases to trimming and J lost 1 base, with 17 bases between them. There are 17 residues in the CDR3.

This clone has only one observation. The chain has TRBV11-2 and TRBJ2-7, with D perhaps TRBD1 (6 bases). Trimming cost V 1 base and J 4 bases, with 14 bases left between them. This CDR3 spans 15 amino acids. The germline V gene has CDR1 SGHAT and CDR2 FQNNGV. The CDR3 DNA is TGTGCCAGCAGCTTAGGGGCTAGAACAGGGTACGAGCAGTACTTC. Protein: CASSLGARTGYEQYF.

The genes are TRBV2 and TRBJ1-2; 8 nucleotides line up with TRBD1. Germline loops: CDR1 SNHLY, CDR2 FYNNEI. CDR3 size: 14 residues. V shed 5 bases and J 1 base; nucleotides not matched to a gene: 3. This CDR3 is CASSNRGVNYGYTF. The CDR3 coding sequence is TGTGCCAGCAGTAACAGGGGGGTTAACTATGGCTACACCTTC.

The chain combines TRBV7-2 with TRBJ1-6; maybe TRBD1 (5 bases). V was clipped by 5 bases and J by 0 bases, with 8 bases between them. The germline V gene encodes CDR1 SGHTA and CDR2 FQGNSA. The CDR3 is 15 amino acids. Written as DNA, the CDR3 is TGTGCCAGCAGCCTAGGACACTCCTATAATTCACCCCTCCACTTT. Encoded protein: CASSLGHSYNSPLHF.

In its sample, this clone was seen a few times. This chain links TRBV7-9 with TRBJ2-7, with 10 bases identical to TRBD1. Germline CDR1 and CDR2: SEHNR and FQNEAQ (reference sequence). The CDR3 consists of 13 residues. Trimming at V came to 6 bases and at J to 5 bases, leaving 4 bases not matched to a gene. The DNA of the CDR3 is TGTGCCAGCAGTTTGACAGGGGGCAACGAGCAGTACTTC. Its translation is CASSLTGGNEQYF. Full variable domain (rest looked up from reference TRBV7-9 and TRBJ2-7): DTGVSQNPRHKITKRGQNVTFRCDPISEHNRLYWYRQTLGQGPEFLTYFQNEAQLEKSRLLSDRFSAERPKGSFSTLEIQRTEQGDSAMYLCASSLTGGNEQYFGPGTRLTVT.

This clone is a singleton in its sample. The chain recombines TRBV2 with TRBJ1-1; D is unclear. Germline lookup yields CDR1 SNHLY and CDR2 FYNNEI. Trimming stripped 4 bases from V and 3 bases from J, with 9 bases between. This CDR3 region has 13 residues. The CDR3: CASSVERDTEAFF. Written as DNA, the CDR3 is TGTGCCAGCAGTGTCGAACGGGACACTGAAGCTTTCTTT.

The chain uses TRBV11-2 and TRBJ2-3; unclear D gene. Germline V gene sequence: CDR1 SGHAT, CDR2 FQNNGV. Trimming stripped 5 bases from V and 9 bases from J, with 15 bases between. The CDR3 sequence is 13 residues long. The CDR3 is CASSPGRSATQYF. The CDR3 DNA sequence: TGTGCCAGCAGCCCGGGTCGGAGTGCCACGCAGTATTTT.